Shown below are 4 T cell receptor beta chains from a single sample sequenced in a study of identical twins. MiXCR, run by TCRdb on the 5' RACE reads, gives a single entry per CDR3 protein. This table has around 480,000 distinct CDR3 sequences, roughly an eighth appearing once. These same data were also listed under a study on yellow fever vaccine responses in identical twins.

Sample: CD4+ T cells sorted from blood. The receptors were gathered from a woman aged 18-29 years in good health.

This clonotype was counted at least ten times. J is TRBJ1-1 and V is TRBV6-5; possible D gene TRBD1, 5 bases. The CDR3 extends over 13 amino acids. Germline values: CDR1 MNHEY, CDR2 SVGAGI. V lost 0 bases and J 3 bases, leaving 5 bases between the germline ends. The CDR3, as DNA: TGTGCCAGCAGTTACTCCAGGGACACTGAAGCTTTCTTT. Amino acids: CASSYSRDTEAFF.

The sample holds many counts of this clonotype. This chain links TRBV5-6 with TRBJ2-7; TRBD1 matches 12 bases. V was pared by 6 bases and J by 6 bases, with 10 bases of the junction left unmatched. The CDR3 runs 15 residues. Germline CDR1 SGHDT, CDR2 YYEEEE. CDR3 amino acids: CASNEIGTGGSEQYF. The CDR3 bases are TGTGCCAGCAACGAAATCGGGACAGGGGGCTCCGAGCAGTACTTC.

The chain combines TRBV6-1 with TRBJ1-2; unclear D gene. Trimming shortened V by 6 bases and J by 7 bases, and 18 bases separated the two germline ends. The CDR3 length is 14 residues. Germline assignment: CDR1 MNHNS and CDR2 SASEGT. The CDR3 region has the DNA TGTGCCAGCAGCCCAATGGACCGCTTAAGTGGCTACACCTTC. Its translation is CASSPMDRLSGYTF.

This clonotype was counted between two and nine times. The chain combines TRBV6-5 with TRBJ2-2; D may be TRBD1 (5 bases). V lost 3 bases and J 0 bases, leaving 8 bases between the germline ends. Germline V gives CDR1 MNHEY, CDR2 SVGAGI. This CDR3 has 15 amino acids. The CDR3 bases are TGTGCCAGCAGTTATAGCAGGGCGAACACCGGGGAGCTGTTTTTT. Protein sequence: CASSYSRANTGELFF.